Following are 6 T cell receptor beta chains from one sample sequenced in a study of PD-L1 blockade in urothelial cancer. The time point: pretreatment peripheral blood. Assay used: immunoSEQ multiplex PCR; TCRdb lists only in-frame clones, some missing. There are 50,000 to 55,000 clones in the sample; around 84% occur only once, and 1% to 1.5% lies in the top ten. Here the sequenced sample was PBMCs, taken around atezolizumab (anti-PD-L1) treatment. These TCRs come from a middle-aged man with urothelial cancer.

The chain couples TRBV7-9 to TRBJ1-2, with 7 bases that match TRBD1. Germline V lookup: CDR1 SEHNR, CDR2 FQNEAQ (reference sequence). This CDR3 spans 14 amino acids. J gave up 3 bases and V 5 bases, and 6 bases lay outside the gene matches. DNA for the CDR3: TGTGCCAGCAGCACCGAGACAGGGCACTATGGCTACACCTTC. Its protein product is CASSTETGHYGYTF.

This sequence joins TRBV18 and TRBJ1-5; D unresolved. The germline CDR1 and CDR2 sequences are KGHSH and LQKENI. The CDR3 length is 14 residues. Trimming took off 3 bases at V and 4 bases at J, with 10 bases between the two ends. The CDR3 protein is CASSPGSLNQPQHF. The CDR3 DNA reads as TGTGCCAGCTCACCGGGCAGCTTGAATCAGCCCCAGCATTTT. Drawing the rest from reference TRBV18 and TRBJ1-5, the complete variable domain is NAGVMQNPRHLVRRRGQEARLRCSPMKGHSHVYWYRQLPEEGLKFMVYLQKENIIDESGMPKERFSAEFPKEGPSILRIQQVVRGDSAAYFCASSPGSLNQPQHFGDGTRLSIL.

This clone was found a few times. This chain uses TRBV6-1 with TRBJ1-4; perhaps TRBD1 as D (5 bases). Germline V gives CDR1 MNHNS, CDR2 SASEGT. The CDR3 is made up of 13 amino acids. V lost 7 bases to trimming and J lost 7 bases, with 13 bases between them. DNA for the CDR3: TGTGCCAGCACGTCGGGGGAAAGTGAAAAACTGTTTTTT. Translating gives CASTSGESEKLFF.

The rearrangement uses TRBV6-6 and TRBJ2-3; 8 bases are a match to TRBD2. The CDR3 contains 16 residues. Germline CDR1 and CDR2: MNHNY and SVGAGI (reference sequence). The junction had 9 bases not matched to a gene; V was cut back by 7 bases and J by 0 bases. The DNA for the CDR3 is TGTGCCAGCAAGGAATTAGCGGGGCCTAGCACAGATACGCAGTATTTT. Its translation is CASKELAGPSTDTQYF.

The chain joins TRBV18 to TRBJ1-3; D ambiguous. This CDR3 has 16 residues. V dropped 3 bases and J dropped 2 bases, with 14 bases sitting between them. CDR1 is KGHSH, CDR2 LQKENI, per germline. The CDR3 nucleotides read TGTGCCAGCTCACCCTTGGCAGGCCCTACTGGAAACACCATATATTTT. It yields the protein CASSPLAGPTGNTIYF.

The chain combines TRBV29-1 with TRBJ1-1, with 7 bases lining up with TRBD1. The CDR3 has 13 amino acids. V was pared by 6 bases and J by 10 bases, with 14 bases of the junction left unmatched. Looked up from germline, CDR1 is SQVTM and CDR2 is ANQGSEA. The CDR3 spells CSVAQHRGDAAFF. The CDR3 bases are TGCAGCGTGGCCCAACACAGGGGTGATGCAGCTTTCTTT.